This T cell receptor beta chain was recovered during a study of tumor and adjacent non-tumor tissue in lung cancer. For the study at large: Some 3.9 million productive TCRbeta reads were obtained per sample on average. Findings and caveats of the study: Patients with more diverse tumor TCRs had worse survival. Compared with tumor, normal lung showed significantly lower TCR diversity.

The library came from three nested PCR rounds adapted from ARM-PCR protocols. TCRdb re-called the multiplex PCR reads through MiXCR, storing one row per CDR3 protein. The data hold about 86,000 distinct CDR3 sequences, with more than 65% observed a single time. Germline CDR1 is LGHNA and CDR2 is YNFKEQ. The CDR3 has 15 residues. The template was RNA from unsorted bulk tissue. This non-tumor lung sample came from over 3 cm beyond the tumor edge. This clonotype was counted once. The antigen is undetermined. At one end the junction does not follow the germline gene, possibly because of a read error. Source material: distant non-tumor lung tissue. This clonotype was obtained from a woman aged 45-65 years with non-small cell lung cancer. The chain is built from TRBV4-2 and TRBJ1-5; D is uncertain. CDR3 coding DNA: TGTGCCAGCAGCCAATACCCCACTAGCAATCCGCCCCAGCATTTT. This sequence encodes CASSQYPTSNPPQHF.